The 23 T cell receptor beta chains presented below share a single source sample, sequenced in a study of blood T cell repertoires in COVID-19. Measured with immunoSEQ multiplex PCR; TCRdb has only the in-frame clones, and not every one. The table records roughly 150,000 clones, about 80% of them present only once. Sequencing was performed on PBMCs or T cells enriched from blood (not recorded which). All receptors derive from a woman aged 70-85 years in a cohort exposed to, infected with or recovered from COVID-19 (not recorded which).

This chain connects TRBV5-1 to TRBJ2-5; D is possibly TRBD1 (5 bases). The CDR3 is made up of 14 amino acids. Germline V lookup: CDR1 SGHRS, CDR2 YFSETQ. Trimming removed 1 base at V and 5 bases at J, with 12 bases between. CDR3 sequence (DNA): TGCGCCAGCAGCTTGATGGTGCCAGGGGAGACCCAGTACTTC. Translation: CASSLMVPGETQYF.

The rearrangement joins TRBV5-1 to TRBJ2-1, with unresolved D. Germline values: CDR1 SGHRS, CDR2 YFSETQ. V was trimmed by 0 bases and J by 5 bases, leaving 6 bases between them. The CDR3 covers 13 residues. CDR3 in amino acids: CASSLGLDNEQFF. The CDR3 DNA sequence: TGCGCCAGCAGCTTGGGTCTAGACAATGAGCAGTTCTTC.

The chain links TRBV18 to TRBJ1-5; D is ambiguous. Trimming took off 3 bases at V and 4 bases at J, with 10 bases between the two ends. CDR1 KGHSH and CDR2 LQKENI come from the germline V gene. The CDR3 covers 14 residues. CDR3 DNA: TGTGCCAGCTCACCGAATCCCCTAAATCAGCCCCAGCATTTT. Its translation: CASSPNPLNQPQHF.

CDR3 DNA: TGTGCCAGCAGACGAGAAAATGAAAAACTGTTTTTT. This sequence encodes CASRRENEKLFF. The rearrangement joins TRBV7-9 to TRBJ1-4; D uncertain. Germline CDR1 reads SEHNR; CDR2 reads FQNEAQ (reference sequence). V was pared by 6 bases and J by 5 bases, with 7 bases between. CDR3 length equals 12 residues.

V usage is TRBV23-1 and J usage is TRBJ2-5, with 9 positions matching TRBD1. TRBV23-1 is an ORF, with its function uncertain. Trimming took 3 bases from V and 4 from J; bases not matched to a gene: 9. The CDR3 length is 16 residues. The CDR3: CASSHPGTGCRETQYF. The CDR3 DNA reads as TGCGCCAGCAGTCATCCCGGGACAGGGTGCCGAGAGACCCAGTACTTC.

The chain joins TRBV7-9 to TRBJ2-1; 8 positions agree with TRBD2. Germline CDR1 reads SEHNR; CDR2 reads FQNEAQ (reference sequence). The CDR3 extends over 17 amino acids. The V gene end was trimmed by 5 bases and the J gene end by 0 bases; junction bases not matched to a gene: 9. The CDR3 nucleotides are TGTGCCAGCAGCCCTATAGCGGGAATGAGCTCCTACAATGAGCAGTTCTTC. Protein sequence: CASSPIAGMSSYNEQFF.

Here the CDR3 DNA reads TGTGCCACCAGTGATTTGCAATCCGCGGGGGGACCGAACACCGGGGAGCTGTTTTTT. This sequence encodes CATSDLQSAGGPNTGELFF. The chain employs TRBV24-1 and TRBJ2-2; TRBD2 matches at 8 bases. CDR3 length: 19 amino acids. J lost 0 bases, V lost 0 bases, and 8 bases had no gene match. Germline V CDR1 and CDR2: KGHDR, SFDVKD.

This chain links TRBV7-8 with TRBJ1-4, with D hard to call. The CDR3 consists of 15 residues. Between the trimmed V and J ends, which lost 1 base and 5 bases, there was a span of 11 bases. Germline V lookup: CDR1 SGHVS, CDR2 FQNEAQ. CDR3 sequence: CASSLVSAGNEKLFF. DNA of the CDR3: TGTGCCAGCAGCTTAGTTTCTGCGGGGAATGAAAAACTGTTTTTT. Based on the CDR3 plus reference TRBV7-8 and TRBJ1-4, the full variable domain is GAGVSQSPRYKVAKRGQDVALRCDPISGHVSLFWYQQALGQGPEFLTYFQNEAQLDKSGLPSDRFFAERPEGSVSTLKIQRTQQEDSAVYLCASSLVSAGNEKLFFGSGTQLSVL.

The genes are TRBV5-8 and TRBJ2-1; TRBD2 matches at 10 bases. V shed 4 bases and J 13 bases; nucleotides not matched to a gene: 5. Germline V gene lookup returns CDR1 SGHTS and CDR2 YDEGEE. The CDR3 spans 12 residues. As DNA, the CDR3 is TGTGCCAGCAGCCCCGGACTAGCGGTTCAGTTCTTC. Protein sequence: CASSPGLAVQFF.

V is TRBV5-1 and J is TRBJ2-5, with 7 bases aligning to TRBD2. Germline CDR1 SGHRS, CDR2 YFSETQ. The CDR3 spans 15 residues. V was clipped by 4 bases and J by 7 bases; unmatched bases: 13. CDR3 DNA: TGCGCCAGCAGCGCCGACTTGCGGGAGACAGTGACCCAGTACTTC. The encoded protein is CASSADLRETVTQYF.

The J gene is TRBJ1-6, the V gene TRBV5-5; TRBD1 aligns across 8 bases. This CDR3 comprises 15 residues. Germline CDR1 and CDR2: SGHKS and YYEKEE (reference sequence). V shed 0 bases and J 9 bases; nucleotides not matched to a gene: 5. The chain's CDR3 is CASSLAGGIGSPLHF. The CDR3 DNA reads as TGTGCCAGCAGCTTGGCAGGGGGCATAGGTTCACCCCTCCACTTT.

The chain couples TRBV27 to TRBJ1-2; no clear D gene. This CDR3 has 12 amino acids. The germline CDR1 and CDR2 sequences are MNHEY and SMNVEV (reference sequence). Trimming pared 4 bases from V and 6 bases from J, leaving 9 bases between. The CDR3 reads CASSSWRDGYTF. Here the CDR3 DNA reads TGTGCCAGCAGTTCATGGAGGGATGGCTACACCTTC.

CDR3 in DNA: TGTGCCAGCAGCTTTAACGGAGAGACCCAGTACTTC. It translates to CASSFNGETQYF. This chain links TRBV7-9 with TRBJ2-5; D ambiguous. Deletions cut 3 bases from V and 4 bases from J, with 6 bases between. The length of the CDR3 is 12 residues. The V gene's germline CDR1 is SEHNR and CDR2 FQNEAQ (reference sequence).

The CDR3: CASSLFPLIAGAYEQYF. The CDR3 nucleotides read TGTGCCAGCAGTTTATTCCCCTTGATAGCGGGAGCTTACGAGCAGTACTTC. The chain links TRBV28 to TRBJ2-7; TRBD2 matches 9 bases. V lost 1 base and J lost 4; bases outside the gene matches: 11. Germline V gene data show CDR1 as MDHEN and CDR2 as SYDVKM. The CDR3 loop spans 17 amino acids.

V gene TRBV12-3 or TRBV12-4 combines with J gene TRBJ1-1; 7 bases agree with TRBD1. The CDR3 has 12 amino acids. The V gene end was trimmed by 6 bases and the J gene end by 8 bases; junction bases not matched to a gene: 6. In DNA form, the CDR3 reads TGTGCCAGCAGCGACCAGGGGGTGGAAGCTTTCTTT. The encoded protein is CASSDQGVEAFF.

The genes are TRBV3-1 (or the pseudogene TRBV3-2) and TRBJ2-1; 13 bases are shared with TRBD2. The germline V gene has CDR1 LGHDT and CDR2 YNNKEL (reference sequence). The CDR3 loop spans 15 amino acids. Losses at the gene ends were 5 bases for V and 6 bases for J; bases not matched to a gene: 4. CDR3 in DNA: TGTGCCAGCAGCGAGACTAGCGGGAGGCCCAATGAGCAGTTCTTC. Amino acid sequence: CASSETSGRPNEQFF.

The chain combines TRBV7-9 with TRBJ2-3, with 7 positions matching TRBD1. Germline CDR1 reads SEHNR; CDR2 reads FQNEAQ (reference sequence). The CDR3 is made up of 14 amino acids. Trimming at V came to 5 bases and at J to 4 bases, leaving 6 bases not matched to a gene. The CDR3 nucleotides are TGTGCCAGCAGCCCCCGACAGGGTGCAGATACGCAGTATTTT. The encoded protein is CASSPRQGADTQYF.

CDR3 loop: CASSPTTSEVYEQYF. In DNA, the CDR3 is TGTGCCAGCAGCCCAACGACTAGCGAGGTATACGAGCAGTACTTC. The V and J genes are TRBV9 and TRBJ2-7; 8 bases are shared with TRBD2. The CDR3 is made up of 15 amino acids. Trimming cost V 4 bases and J 4 bases; bases outside gene matches: 10. Germline assignment: CDR1 SGDLS and CDR2 YYNGEE.

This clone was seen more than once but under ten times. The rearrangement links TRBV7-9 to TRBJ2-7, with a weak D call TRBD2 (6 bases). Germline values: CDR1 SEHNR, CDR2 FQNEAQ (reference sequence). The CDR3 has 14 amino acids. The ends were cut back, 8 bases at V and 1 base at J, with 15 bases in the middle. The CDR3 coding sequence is TGTGCCAGCTCCTCTTGGGGGACTTCCTACGAGCAGTACTTC. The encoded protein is CASSSWGTSYEQYF.

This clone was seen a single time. In DNA form, the CDR3 reads TGTGCCAGCAGCTTGGGTCTCGAGCAGTACTTC. It specifies CASSLGLEQYF. The chain recombines TRBV5-6 with TRBJ2-7; D gene ambiguous. Trimming took 0 bases from V and 6 from J, leaving 4 bases between them. CDR1 and CDR2 from the germline V gene are SGHDT and YYEEEE. The CDR3 is made up of 11 amino acids.

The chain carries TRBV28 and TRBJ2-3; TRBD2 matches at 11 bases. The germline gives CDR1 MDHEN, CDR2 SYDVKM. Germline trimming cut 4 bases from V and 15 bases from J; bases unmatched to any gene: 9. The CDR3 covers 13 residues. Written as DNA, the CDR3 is TGTGCCAGCAGTTCCGGTAGCGGGAGGGTGCTTTATTTT. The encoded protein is CASSSGSGRVLYF.

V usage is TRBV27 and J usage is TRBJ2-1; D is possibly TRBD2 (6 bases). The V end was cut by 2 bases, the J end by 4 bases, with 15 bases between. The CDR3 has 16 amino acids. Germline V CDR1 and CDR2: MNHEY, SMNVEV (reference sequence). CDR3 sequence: CASSLGAGRAYNEQFF. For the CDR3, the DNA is TGTGCCAGCAGTTTAGGGGCGGGAAGGGCGTACAATGAGCAGTTCTTC.

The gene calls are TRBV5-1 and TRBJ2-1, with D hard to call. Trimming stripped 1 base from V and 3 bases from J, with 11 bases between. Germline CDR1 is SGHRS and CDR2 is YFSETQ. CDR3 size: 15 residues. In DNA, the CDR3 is TGCGCCAGCAGCTTGACTGGAGATGTCTACAATGAGCAGTTCTTC. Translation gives CASSLTGDVYNEQFF.